Listed below are T cell receptor beta chains from one sample, sequenced in a study of immune heterogeneity within non-small cell lung tumors. TCRdb used MiXCR to reprocess the multiplex PCR reads, holding one entry per CDR3 protein. The sample contains approximately 3,000 distinct CDR3 sequences, about 17% of which appear only once. Sample: lung tumor tissue. The receptors derive from a man aged 50-59 years with non-small cell lung cancer. The CDR3 runs from the conserved cysteine through the conserved F or W. Fields, in order: J gene, clone size, D gene, V gene, CDR3 protein, CDR3 DNA. A D gene is named only where the DNA matches it firmly. Clone size is shown for a subset of rows, as once, few, many or a class of expanded clone.

j_gene: TRBJ2-7; abundance: NA; d_gene: NA; v_gene: TRBV20-1; CDR3aa: CSARPSGGWYF; CDR3nt: TGCAGTGCTAGGCCAAGCGGTGGATGGTACTTC
j_gene: TRBJ1-2; abundance: medium-sized; d_gene: NA; v_gene: TRBV6-1; CDR3aa: CASSESDTFFGYTF; CDR3nt: TGTGCCAGCAGTGAATCCGACACGTTTTTCGGCTACACCTTC
j_gene: TRBJ2-5; abundance: NA; d_gene: TRBD2; v_gene: TRBV27; CDR3aa: CASRHSGRAGETQYF; CDR3nt: TGTGCCAGCAGGCATAGCGGGAGGGCCGGGGAGACCCAGTACTTC
j_gene: TRBJ2-5; abundance: medium-sized; d_gene: NA; v_gene: TRBV7-2; CDR3aa: CASSRFGETQYF; CDR3nt: TGTGCCAGCTCGAGGTTCGGGGAGACCCAGTACTTC
j_gene: TRBJ2-1; abundance: many; d_gene: NA; v_gene: TRBV19; CDR3aa: CASSVRTRGDEQFF; CDR3nt: TGTGCCAGTAGTGTAAGAACTAGGGGAGATGAGCAGTTCTTC
j_gene: TRBJ2-1; abundance: medium-sized; d_gene: TRBD2; v_gene: TRBV6-1; CDR3aa: CASSASSWTSGRDEQFF; CDR3nt: TGTGCCAGCAGTGCCTCCTCGTGGACTAGCGGGAGAGATGAGCAGTTCTTC
j_gene: TRBJ2-5; abundance: few; d_gene: TRBD2; v_gene: TRBV5-1; CDR3aa: CASSLVSPGGETQYF; CDR3nt: TGCGCCAGCAGCTTGGTGTCACCGGGGGGAGAGACCCAGTACTTC
j_gene: TRBJ2-4; abundance: NA; d_gene: NA; v_gene: TRBV5-6; CDR3aa: CASSGSRDGIQYF; CDR3nt: TGTGCCAGCAGCGGATCCAGGGACGGCATTCAGTACTTC
j_gene: TRBJ2-7; abundance: medium-sized; d_gene: TRBD1; v_gene: TRBV10-3; CDR3aa: CASWTGALDEQYF; CDR3nt: TGTGCCAGCTGGACAGGGGCCTTAGACGAGCAGTACTTC
j_gene: TRBJ2-3; abundance: few; d_gene: NA; v_gene: TRBV4-1; CDR3aa: CASSQDGPTTRRDTQYF; CDR3nt: TGCGCCAGCAGCCAAGATGGGCCGACTACTCGACGGGATACGCAGTATTTT
j_gene: TRBJ1-1; abundance: medium-sized; d_gene: NA; v_gene: TRBV2; CDR3aa: CASRGHTGEAFF; CDR3nt: TGTGCCAGCAGGGGGCATACTGGAGAGGCTTTCTTT
j_gene: TRBJ2-2; abundance: medium-sized; d_gene: TRBD2; v_gene: TRBV20-1; CDR3aa: CSARDSRQGGLAGVWSGELFF; CDR3nt: TGCAGTGCTAGAGATAGTCGTCAAGGGGGACTAGCGGGAGTGTGGTCCGGGGAGCTGTTTTTT
j_gene: TRBJ2-7; abundance: NA; d_gene: NA; v_gene: TRBV5-4; CDR3aa: CASISTYEQYF; CDR3nt: TGTGCCAGCATCTCCACCTACGAGCAGTACTTC
j_gene: TRBJ2-5; abundance: many; d_gene: NA; v_gene: TRBV9; CDR3aa: CASSVGGGAGETQYF; CDR3nt: TGTGCCAGCAGCGTAGGAGGGGGGGCTGGGGAGACCCAGTACTTC
j_gene: TRBJ2-7; abundance: NA; d_gene: TRBD1; v_gene: TRBV27; CDR3aa: CASNRTGGSYEQYF; CDR3nt: TGTGCCAGCAACCGGACAGGGGGATCCTACGAGCAATACTTC
j_gene: TRBJ2-7; abundance: NA; d_gene: TRBD1; v_gene: TRBV28; CDR3aa: CASSLEFVGQGYEQYF; CDR3nt: TGTGCCAGCAGTTTAGAGTTTGTGGGACAGGGCTACGAGCAGTACTTC
j_gene: TRBJ2-3; abundance: medium-sized; d_gene: NA; v_gene: TRBV27; CDR3aa: CASSLYPGTRLSSDTQYF; CDR3nt: TGTGCCAGCAGTTTATACCCTGGGACCAGACTGAGTTCAGATACGCAGTATTTT
j_gene: TRBJ1-1; abundance: medium-sized; d_gene: NA; v_gene: TRBV19; CDR3aa: CASSSRRLEAFF; CDR3nt: TGTGCCAGTAGTTCCCGTCGACTTGAAGCTTTCTTT
j_gene: TRBJ2-5; abundance: many; d_gene: NA; v_gene: TRBV12-3/TRBV12-4; CDR3aa: CASSPGDYQETQYF; CDR3nt: TGTGCCAGCAGTCCGGGGGACTACCAAGAGACCCAGTACTTC
j_gene: TRBJ1-5; abundance: medium-sized; d_gene: NA; v_gene: TRBV20-1; CDR3aa: CSARDSAQIDSNQPQHF; CDR3nt: TGCAGTGCTAGAGATTCCGCCCAGATAGATAGCAATCAGCCCCAGCATTTT
j_gene: TRBJ2-7; abundance: medium-sized; d_gene: TRBD2; v_gene: TRBV6-1; CDR3aa: CASSEGTSGSYEQYF; CDR3nt: TGTGCCAGCAGTGAGGGGACTAGCGGCTCCTACGAGCAGTACTTC
j_gene: TRBJ2-1; abundance: NA; d_gene: TRBD2; v_gene: TRBV11-3; CDR3aa: CASSLEGLASYNEQFF; CDR3nt: TGTGCCAGCAGCTTAGAGGGACTAGCCTCCTACAATGAGCAGTTCTTC
j_gene: TRBJ2-7; abundance: many; d_gene: NA; v_gene: TRBV9; CDR3aa: CASSPSPSSYEQYF; CDR3nt: TGTGCCAGCAGCCCATCCCCGAGCTCCTACGAGCAGTACTTC
j_gene: TRBJ2-7; abundance: few; d_gene: TRBD2; v_gene: TRBV20-1; CDR3aa: CSARDGTRHEQYF; CDR3nt: TGCAGTGCTAGAGACGGGACTAGACACGAGCAGTACTTC
j_gene: TRBJ2-1; abundance: many; d_gene: NA; v_gene: TRBV7-9; CDR3aa: CASELSREMSSYNEQFF; CDR3nt: TGTGCCAGCGAGCTTAGTAGAGAAATGAGCTCCTACAATGAGCAGTTCTTC
j_gene: TRBJ2-7; abundance: NA; d_gene: NA; v_gene: TRBV28; CDR3aa: CASSLAPHEQYF; CDR3nt: TGTGCCAGCAGCTTAGCACCCCACGAGCAGTACTTC
j_gene: TRBJ1-2; abundance: medium-sized; d_gene: NA; v_gene: TRBV27; CDR3aa: CALPRGLVNYGYTF; CDR3nt: TGTGCCCTACCACGAGGGTTAGTTAACTATGGCTACACCTTC
j_gene: TRBJ2-1; abundance: NA; d_gene: NA; v_gene: TRBV9; CDR3aa: CASSVGGEQFF; CDR3nt: TGTGCCAGCAGCGTAGGGGGTGAGCAGTTCTTC
j_gene: TRBJ1-4; abundance: NA; d_gene: TRBD1; v_gene: TRBV30; CDR3aa: CAWTGQGITNEKLFF; CDR3nt: TGTGCCTGGACGGGACAGGGGATCACTAATGAAAAACTGTTTTTT
j_gene: TRBJ2-7; abundance: NA; d_gene: NA; v_gene: TRBV6-5; CDR3aa: CASSYTSSYEQYF; CDR3nt: TGTGCCAGCAGTTATACGAGCTCCTACGAGCAGTACTTC
j_gene: TRBJ2-1; abundance: medium-sized; d_gene: NA; v_gene: TRBV29-1; CDR3aa: CSVDGVLNEQFF; CDR3nt: TGCAGCGTTGATGGAGTTCTCAATGAGCAGTTCTTC
j_gene: TRBJ1-6; abundance: medium-sized; d_gene: TRBD1; v_gene: TRBV6-2/TRBV6-3; CDR3aa: CASRTGGFGNSPLHF; CDR3nt: TGTGCCAGCAGGACAGGGGGCTTCGGTAATTCACCCCTCCACTTT
j_gene: TRBJ2-3; abundance: medium-sized; d_gene: TRBD2; v_gene: TRBV6-1; CDR3aa: CASSSGVSSTDTQYF; CDR3nt: TGTGCCAGCTCTAGCGGGGTATCTAGCACAGATACGCAGTATTTT
j_gene: TRBJ1-1; abundance: few; d_gene: NA; v_gene: TRBV6-1; CDR3aa: CASKGPNTEDFF; CDR3nt: TGCGCCAGCAAGGGACCCAACACTGAAGATTTCTTT
j_gene: TRBJ2-5; abundance: medium-sized; d_gene: TRBD2; v_gene: TRBV19; CDR3aa: CASSQGLAGAGRTWF; CDR3nt: TGTGCCAGTAGTCAAGGACTAGCGGGAGCGGGTCGTACCTGGTTC
j_gene: TRBJ2-7; abundance: NA; d_gene: TRBD1; v_gene: TRBV7-9; CDR3aa: CASTNTDRGAYEQYF; CDR3nt: TGTGCCAGCACCAATACGGACAGGGGAGCCTACGAGCAGTACTTC
j_gene: TRBJ1-6; abundance: medium-sized; d_gene: NA; v_gene: TRBV19; CDR3aa: CASSIAYSPLHF; CDR3nt: TGTGCCAGTAGTATCGCTTATTCACCCCTCCACTTT
j_gene: TRBJ1-1; abundance: few; d_gene: NA; v_gene: TRBV19; CDR3aa: CASSILGGLGAFF; CDR3nt: TGTGCCAGTAGTATTTTGGGGGGGTTAGGAGCTTTCTTT
j_gene: TRBJ2-1; abundance: many; d_gene: TRBD2; v_gene: TRBV7-9; CDR3aa: CASSPPSGSAYNEQFF; CDR3nt: TGTGCCAGCAGCCCGCCTAGCGGGAGCGCCTACAATGAGCAGTTCTTC
j_gene: TRBJ2-7; abundance: medium-sized; d_gene: TRBD2; v_gene: TRBV5-6; CDR3aa: CASSSLAGDGGYEQYF; CDR3nt: TGTGCCAGCAGCTCATTGGCGGGGGATGGAGGATACGAGCAGTACTTC